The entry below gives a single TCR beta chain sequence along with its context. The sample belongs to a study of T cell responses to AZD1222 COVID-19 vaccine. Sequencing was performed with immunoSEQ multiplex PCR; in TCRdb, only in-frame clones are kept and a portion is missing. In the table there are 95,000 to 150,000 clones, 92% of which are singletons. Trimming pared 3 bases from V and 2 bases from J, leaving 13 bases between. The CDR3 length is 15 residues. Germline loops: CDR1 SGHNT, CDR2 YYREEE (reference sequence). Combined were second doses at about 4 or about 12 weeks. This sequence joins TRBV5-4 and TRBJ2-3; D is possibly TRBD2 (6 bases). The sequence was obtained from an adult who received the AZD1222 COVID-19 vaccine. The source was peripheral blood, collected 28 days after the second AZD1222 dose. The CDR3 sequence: CASSSDGTSTDTQYF. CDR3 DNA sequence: TGTGCCAGCAGCTCCGACGGGACTTCCACAGATACGCAGTATTTT.